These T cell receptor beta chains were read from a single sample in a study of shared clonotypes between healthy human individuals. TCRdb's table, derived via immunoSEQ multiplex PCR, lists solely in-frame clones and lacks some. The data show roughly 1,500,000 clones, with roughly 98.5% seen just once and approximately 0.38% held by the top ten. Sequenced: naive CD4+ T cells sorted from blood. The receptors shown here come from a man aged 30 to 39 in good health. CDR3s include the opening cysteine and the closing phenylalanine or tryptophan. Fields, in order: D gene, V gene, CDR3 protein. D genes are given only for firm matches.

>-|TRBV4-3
CASSQEGRVVSGYTF
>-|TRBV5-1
CASSPGTPGAEQYF
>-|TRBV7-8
CASSFLGPRTMTQFF
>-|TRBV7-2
CASSFGQGDEQYF
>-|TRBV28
CASTRTWRNYGYTF
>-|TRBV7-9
CASQSGQAYNQPQHF
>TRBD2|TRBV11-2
CASRLRLAGLQETQYF
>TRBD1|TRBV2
CASRTGGRNTEAFF
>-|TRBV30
CAWSVWRGGTEAFF
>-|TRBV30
CAWKGGGTGELFF
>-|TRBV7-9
CASSLSQDYGYTF
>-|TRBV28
CASTRGQPQHF
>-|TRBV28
CASSFGMGETQYF
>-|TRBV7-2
CASSFRPSEVDTQYF
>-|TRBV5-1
CASSPARVDYEQYF
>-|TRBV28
CASSFTGPNKAFF
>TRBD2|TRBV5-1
CASSNPGGTGELFF
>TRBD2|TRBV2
CASSVGGSYNEQFF
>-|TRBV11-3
CASSYLTLAYGYTF
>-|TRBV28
CASSLLTPSNQPQHF
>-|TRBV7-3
CASRSWNRDTTDTQYF
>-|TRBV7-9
CASSSYSWPQHF
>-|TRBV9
CASSDRGWETQYF
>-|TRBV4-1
CASSQGEFLGGPSNTGELFF
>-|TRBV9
CASSPTAYTEAFF
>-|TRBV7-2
CASSLGRTAYGYTF
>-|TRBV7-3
CASSLTGTDTQYF
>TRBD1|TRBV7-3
CASSPRDSNEQFF
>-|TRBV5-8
CASARFRSIEAFF
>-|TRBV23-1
CASPSRGFTYEQYF
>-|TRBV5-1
CASFRGGNSYEQYF
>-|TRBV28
CASSQETQYF
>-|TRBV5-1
CASSPVGDKGQITQYF
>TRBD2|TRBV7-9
CASSLRREQYNEQFF
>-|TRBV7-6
CASSLTSGGNYGYTF
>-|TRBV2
CASNADTETQYF
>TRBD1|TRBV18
CASSGTGGSYEQYF
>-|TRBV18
CASSPEEKLFF